This T cell receptor beta chain was retrieved from a study of cytomegalovirus exposure and HLA in healthy donors (dated by TCRdb to 2016 to 2017). Background for the entire study: According to an earlier analysis of several hundred of the donors, 150 million to 200 million T cells yielded 117 million unique TCR beta sequences and about 280 Gb of sequence data. To predict cytomegalovirus infection status, the study combined high-throughput TCR immunosequencing, statistical association of individual TCRs with disease status, and machine learning. HLA typing covered class I and class II loci at four-digit resolution. Rather than using new phenotypic data, the later analysis identified candidate immune exposures from TCR beta sequences and from how often those sequences occurred across donors. The study profiled the T cell repertoires of under 700 subjects by immunosequencing and related them to cytomegalovirus serostatus. Genome-wide SNP genotypes for about 65% of the roughly 670 donors were used in a later genetic analysis, which treated that subset as a discovery cohort. The study aimed to test whether signatures of past pathogen exposure could be identified by cataloging public T cell receptors. An early release covering 500 to 750 HLA-typed donors comprised 250 to 350 gigabases of sequencing data and approximately 85 million unique TCR sequences. An earlier analysis of approximately 500 of the donors applied high-throughput TCR beta sequencing to assess whether each TCR beta V gene segment acted as functional or pseudogenic. The number of donors typed differed by locus, with roughly 629-640 for A, B, C, DRB1 and DQB1, around 560 for DQA1, 606 for DPA1, and around 460 for DPB1. Across about 370 genotyped donors of the cohort, an average of approximately 240,000 unique TCR beta nucleotide sequences per donor were sequenced, and 15% to 20% of those sequences were non-productive. Donor age, sex, ethnicity and CMV serostatus were compiled together with the repertoire data. Besides the first cohort of 500 to 700 subjects, a separate validation cohort made up of some 110 different subjects was used. Four or five DR-DQ haplotypes were treated as single units for association and clustering because of strong linkage in the cohort. To study patterns of TCR occurrence, a later analysis re-analyzed previously published TCR beta repertoires from around 670 donors and added high-resolution HLA genotyping. The genetic ancestry cluster associated with self-reported Caucasian donors included over 80% of the roughly 410 genotyped donors. Every repertoire in the discovery cohort had been generated on one and the same sequencing platform.

The cohort was made up of approximately 670 healthy bone marrow donors. Cohort members were all nominally healthy when sampled, although unrecorded immune exposures were likely present. The donor tested CMV seronegative, placing the donor among the approximately 400 seronegative members of the cohort. A peripheral blood sample was provided by each donor, and peripheral blood mononuclear cells were used for TCR beta sequencing. Genomic DNA was extracted from the blood cell samples with the Qiagen DNeasy Blood Extraction Kit. Broader findings and caveats from the paper: A few of the identified cytomegalovirus-associated TCR beta chains were confirmed in vitro to be specific for cytomegalovirus antigens. At a false discovery rate of 0.05, a later analysis linked around 15,000 TCR beta sequences to specific HLA alleles. A later analysis reported that several top co-occurrence clusters appeared linked to parvovirus B19, influenza, CMV and Epstein-Barr virus. Correlated functional status among segregating V segments might be attributable to linkage disequilibrium, but an unknown experimental factor could not be ruled out. A further reported finding was that TCR beta sequences accurately predicted the HLA-A and HLA-B alleles for most subjects in the first cohort. Because HLA typing was unavailable for some donors at each locus, only the typed subset was used in association tests. Across donors, most TCR sequences were observed very rarely, whereas some public TCRs were present in many individuals. The authors suggested that the approach could potentially be generalized to other disease states and immunological phenotypes. Most CMV-associated TCR beta chains appeared to be HLA-restricted in a later analysis, and the HLA associations seemed to be driven largely by CMV exposure. The earlier analysis of 450 to 700 of the donors excluded around 17 rarely observed V segments, including chromosome 9 orphons, because counts were too low. For the cohort, immune exposure information was limited to CMV serostatus. In an earlier analysis of approximately 590 of the donors, most TCR beta V segments appeared in productive rearrangements about 87% or about 30% of the time, broadly matching IMGT annotations. An association between a missense DCLRE1C variant and V-gene and J-gene trimming of TCR beta chains was found in a later genetic analysis and replicated in an independent cohort. Roughly uniform sequencing depth across donors was assumed in presence/absence analyses, although this assumption may not hold. A cluster of highly shared sequence variants was judged likely to represent a technical artifact of the sequencing pipeline. Only TCR beta chains were sequenced in this cohort, and the absence of alpha or paired-chain data limited detectable features. In both the original and validation cohorts, the classifier was reported to diagnose cytomegalovirus status with high specificity and sensitivity. When HLA alleles, especially DR and DQ, strongly co-occurred, TCR associations were difficult to assign to individual alleles. The study gave a list of 150 to 200 TCR beta chains associated with cytomegalovirus. A later genetic analysis reported fewer N-insertions in productive TCRs among donors in an Asian-associated ancestry cluster than the approximately 670-donor mean. In a later analysis, the rate of TCR association differed among HLA loci, with DRB1 alleles having the most associated TCRs and HLA-C alleles having the fewest. In a later analysis, HLA-associated TCR beta chains were found to be more clonally expanded and to have lower generation probabilities than equally common non-associated chains.

Libraries were prepared through the immunoSEQ multiplex PCR assay. For the multiplex PCR, a mixture combining 60 forward primers for TCR Vbeta segments and 13 reverse primers for TCR Jbeta segments was used. The CDR3 region of rearranged TCR beta genes was amplified from genomic DNA by a multiplex PCR assay. The Illumina HiSeq System was used to sequence the amplified TCR beta libraries as 87-base-pair reads. As for the authors' bioinformatics: A later analysis counted tens of millions of unique TCR beta chains across the 690 or so repertoires, and some 12 million of these chains were shared by at least two donors. Raw reads were error-corrected and collapsed into unique sequences with a nearest-neighbor algorithm that merged closely related sequences to remove PCR and sequencing errors. CDR3 sequences were aligned to IMGT reference sequences to assign V, D and J gene segments. For a sequence to be retained, a match of at least six nucleotides was required to both a V gene segment and a J gene segment. Rearrangements were called productive when the CDR3 lacked stop codons and stayed in frame with V and J; all others were non-productive. Following IMGT convention, CDR3 was defined as the stretch from the second conserved V-encoded cysteine to the conserved J-encoded phenylalanine. The earlier analysis of 500 to 650 of the donors excluded any sequence lacking an unambiguous match to a single V gene segment. An earlier analysis of a few hundred of the donors called V segments functional above 56.7% productive rearrangements and segregating when the between-donor standard deviation exceeded 5%. To diagnose cytomegalovirus status from the catalog of TCR beta chain sequences, a statistical classification framework was built. V and J gene assignment, in a later analysis, came from comparing TCR nucleotide sequences with IMGT/GENE-DB human TR gene sequences. In a later analysis, CDR3 sequences and most-parsimonious VDJ recombination scenarios were assigned using the TCRdist pipeline. In a later analysis, every TCR beta chain was defined by the combination of its CDR3 amino acid sequence and its V-gene family, and reads without a unique V-gene family were dropped. To address suspected cross-contamination and a sequencing artifact, a later analysis removed around 590 highly shared, low-generation-probability nucleotide sequences. In a later analysis, a clonal expansion index was calculated for each public chain from normalized within-repertoire ranks of inferred template counts. In a later analysis, generation probabilities were computed with a VDJ recombination model fitted to out-of-frame rearrangements, and the resulting probabilities were checked against IGoR. A later analysis scored TCR-TCR, TCR-HLA and TCR-CMV co-occurrence with hypergeometric tests, applying a repertoire-size bias correction to TCR pairs. To estimate false discovery rates, a later analysis permuted the HLA or CMV assignments 20 times. In a later analysis, co-occurring TCRs were grouped with DBSCAN, and TCRdist sequence similarity was added when clustering was performed within HLA-allele-positive subsets. For co-occurrence clustering, repertoires with fewer than 30,000 or more than 120,000 public chains were excluded, along with four to six repertoires with anomalous nucleotide sharing. As stored in TCRdb, this immuneACCESS dataset retains in-frame rearrangements with V and J assigned. A fraction of the clones does not appear; measured against another copy, unresolved V genes explain less than half of the discrepancy, and the remainder lacks a known reason. V, J and clone size reflect that table, while D and trimming were determined from the DNA. A total of about 150,000 clones appear in this sample, around 80% of them only once. About 2.2% of the sample lies in the top ten.

Remarks on this clone: Its antigen is still unknown. No clone much larger than this one lies a single base away; base qualities are absent.

Sequences were obtained from PBMCs. This receptor was taken from a male donor in good health and CMV-seronegative.

The CDR3 in this case is CASSLSGNEKLFF. The nucleotide sequence reads TGCGCCAGCAGCTTGTCAGGGAATGAAAAACTGTTTTTT. The chain is encoded by TRBV5-1 joined to TRBJ1-4; a weak D assignment points to TRBD1 (5 bases agree). Including cysteine and phenylalanine, the CDR3 has 13 amino acids. Here the CDR3 DNA is all that survives: 39 bases in frame from base 1. CDR1 SGHRS and CDR2 YFSETQ were looked up in the germline V gene. At the junction V is shortened by 1 base and J by 5 bases, with 6 bases in between.